The 16 T cell receptor beta chains presented below share a single source sample, sequenced in a study of shared clonotypes between healthy human individuals. TCRdb's table, derived via immunoSEQ multiplex PCR, lists solely in-frame clones and lacks some. This sample carries around 2.1 million clones, approximately 94% of them seen once, and the ten largest clones take more than 0.1%. Material for sequencing was naive CD4+ T cells sorted from blood. Noted subset: CD45RA+ positively selected. The receptors stem from a man between 18 and 35 years old in good health.

V gene TRBV10-2 combines with J gene TRBJ2-7, with D unclear. Between the trimmed V and J ends, which lost 8 bases and 0 bases, there was a span of 14 bases. Germline CDR1 is WSHSY and CDR2 is SAAADI. The CDR3 extends over 14 amino acids. The CDR3 region is CASQQRSYSYEQYF. DNA of the CDR3: TGCGCCAGCCAACAGAGGTCTTACTCCTACGAGCAGTACTTC.

As for this clone: The sample holds other DNA sequences that translate to the same CDR3. The chain links TRBV11-2 to TRBJ2-3; no definite D call. The CDR3 length is 14 residues. The germline CDR1 and CDR2 sequences are SGHAT and FQNNGV. Trimming removed 0 bases from V and 0 bases from J, with 4 bases in between. CDR3 residues: CASSLDSSTDTQYF. CDR3 DNA sequence: TGTGCCAGCAGCTTAGACAGTAGCACAGATACGCAGTATTTT.

The chain uses TRBV9 and TRBJ1-1, with D unclear. The CDR3 contains 13 residues. CDR1 and CDR2 (germline): SGDLS, YYNGEE. The germline V and J ends were trimmed by 4 bases and 3 bases, with 10 bases remaining between them. The CDR3 is CASSLDLDTEAFF. In nucleotides, the CDR3 is TGTGCCAGCAGCTTGGACCTAGACACTGAAGCTTTCTTT. Supplemented by reference TRBV9 and TRBJ1-1, the full variable domain reads DSGVTQTPKHLITATGQRVTLRCSPRSGDLSVYWYQQSLDQGLQFLIQYYNGEERAKGNILERFSAQQFPDLHSELNLSSLELGDSALYFCASSLDLDTEAFFGQGTRLTVV.

V usage is TRBV6-1 and J usage is TRBJ1-4; 8 bases align to TRBD1. This CDR3 region has 14 residues. The V gene's germline CDR1 is MNHNS and CDR2 SASEGT. After removal of 6 bases from V and 2 bases from J, the junction contained 2 bases not matched to a gene. DNA of the CDR3: TGTGCCAGCAGGGACAGGGTGACTAATGAAAAACTGTTTTTT. This codes for CASRDRVTNEKLFF.

This clone appeared once. The V call is TRBV30, the J call TRBJ1-3; TRBD1 matches 7 bases. This CDR3 has 11 amino acids. Looked up from germline, CDR1 is GTSNPN and CDR2 is SVGIG (reference sequence). V trimming: 5 bases; J trimming: 7 bases; junction bases outside the gene matches: 2. The CDR3 region is CAWGQENTIYF. The CDR3 region has the DNA TGTGCCTGGGGACAGGAGAACACCATATATTTT. The full variable domain, completed using reference TRBV30 and TRBJ1-3, is SQTIHQWPATLVQPVGSPLSLECTVEGTSNPNLYWYRQAAGRGLQLLFYSVGIGQISSEVPQNLSASRPQDRQFILSSKKLLLSDSGFYLCAWGQENTIYFGEGSWLTVV.

The sample holds a few counts of this clone. The V gene is TRBV9, the J gene TRBJ1-5; 7 bases align to TRBD1. The germline gives CDR1 SGDLS, CDR2 YYNGEE. This CDR3 is 16 amino acids long. V gave up 0 bases and J gave up 9 bases; unmatched junction bases: 12. CDR3 nucleotide sequence: TGTGCCAGCAGCGTAGATGGGTTCAGGGGGGGTAGGCCCCAGCATTTT. It codes for CASSVDGFRGGRPQHF.

The J gene is TRBJ2-3, the V gene TRBV4-1; 8 bases are shared with TRBD2. The CDR3 sequence is 17 residues long. The junction had 9 bases not matched to a gene; V was cut back by 0 bases and J by 4 bases. Germline V gene lookup returns CDR1 MGHRA and CDR2 YSYEKL. The CDR3 DNA reads TGCGCCAGCAGCCAAGACCGGGGGGGCGATGGGGCAGATACGCAGTATTTT. It yields the protein CASSQDRGGDGADTQYF.

The CDR3 bases are TGCAGTGCGAAGACACGAGCGGGGCAGTATTTT. Its translation is CSAKTRAGQYF. This chain joins TRBV20-1 and TRBJ2-3; possibly TRBD2 for D (6 bases). The germline gives CDR1 DFQATT, CDR2 SNEGSKA (reference sequence). Trimming stripped 6 bases from V and 11 bases from J, with 15 bases between. The CDR3 length is 11 residues.

V usage is TRBV10-3 and J usage is TRBJ2-7, with TRBD1 as a possible D gene (5 bases). The germline V and J ends were trimmed by 4 bases and 3 bases, with 7 bases remaining between them. The CDR3 consists of 12 residues. Germline lookup yields CDR1 ENHRY and CDR2 SYGVKD. The CDR3 region is CAISGGRYEQYF. The CDR3 DNA is TGTGCCATCAGTGGGGGCCGCTACGAGCAGTACTTC.

This chain uses TRBV5-6 with TRBJ1-3; D not certain. Germline-derived CDR1 and CDR2 are SGHDT and YYEEEE. This CDR3 spans 13 amino acids. Trimming left V 0 bases short and J 4 bases short, with 5 bases between. CDR3 DNA: TGTGCCAGCAGCTTGGTCGTGGGAAACACCATATATTTT. Amino acids: CASSLVVGNTIYF.

This chain links TRBV5-6 with TRBJ1-5; TRBD1 matches 10 bases. Germline V gives CDR1 SGHDT, CDR2 YYEEEE. The CDR3 spans 16 residues. Trimming removed 4 bases from V and 5 bases from J; junction bases left unmatched: 9. The CDR3: CASSPRGQGSHQPQHF. In DNA form, the CDR3 reads TGTGCCAGCAGCCCGAGGGGACAGGGGAGTCATCAGCCCCAGCATTTT.

In its sample, this clone was seen once. The chain uses TRBV5-1 and TRBJ2-1; 12 nucleotides line up with TRBD2. Trimming at V came to 1 base and at J to 8 bases, leaving 7 bases not matched to a gene. Germline V gene data show CDR1 as SGHRS and CDR2 as YFSETQ. The CDR3 spans 16 residues. The CDR3 region has the DNA TGCGCCAGCAGCTTGTCCCCTAGCGGGGGGGTGGATGAGCAGTTCTTC. Its protein is CASSLSPSGGVDEQFF. Full variable domain (missing parts from reference TRBV5-1 and TRBJ2-1): KAGVTQTPRYLIKTRGQQVTLSCSPISGHRSVSWYQQTPGQGLQFLFEYFSETQRNKGNFPGRFSGRQFSNSRSEMNVSTLELGDSALYLCASSLSPSGGVDEQFFGPGTRLTVL.

The chain joins TRBV5-6 to TRBJ2-7; 8 bases are shared with TRBD1. Germline lookup yields CDR1 SGHDT and CDR2 YYEEEE. The CDR3 contains 15 residues. J lost 2 bases, V lost 1 base, and 5 bases had no gene match. CDR3 sequence: CASSLLGTGPYEQYF. The CDR3 region has the DNA TGTGCCAGCAGCTTGTTGGGGACAGGCCCCTACGAGCAGTACTTC.

The chain couples TRBV30 to TRBJ1-1; tentatively, D is TRBD1 (6 bases). Germline CDR1 and CDR2: GTSNPN and SVGIG (reference sequence). The CDR3 loop spans 11 amino acids. V lost 6 bases and J lost 10, with 15 bases in between. The chain's CDR3 is CACLRGGGAFF. The DNA for the CDR3 is TGTGCCTGCCTCAGGGGCGGGGGAGCTTTCTTT.

The rearrangement joins TRBV28 to TRBJ1-6, with 7 bases matching TRBD1. V lost 4 bases and J lost 1; bases outside the gene matches: 10. Germline CDR1 reads MDHEN; CDR2 reads SYDVKM. The CDR3 consists of 18 residues. CDR3 sequence: CASSSRPGQRSYNSPLHF. The CDR3 DNA follows: TGTGCCAGCAGTTCCCGACCGGGACAGCGGTCCTATAATTCACCCCTCCACTTT.

The chain recombines TRBV15 with TRBJ2-1; the D call may be TRBD1 or TRBD2 (5 bases each). CDR3 size: 14 residues. In germline, CDR1 is LNHNV, CDR2 YYDKDF (reference sequence). Trimming removed 1 base at V and 13 bases at J, with 17 bases between. The CDR3 DNA reads TGTGCCACCAGCAGAGTCGGATCGGGGCGAGTTCAGTTCTTC. Its protein is CATSRVGSGRVQFF.